This TCR beta chain comes out of a study of siplizumab effects on memory and regulatory T cells. This clone has a handful of counts. Per germline, CDR1 MNHEY and CDR2 SMNVEV (reference sequence). With 2 bases clipped from V and 3 bases from J, the junction kept 6 bases outside the gene matches. The CDR3 length is 16 residues. Only in-frame clones appear in the TCRdb table, and some are missing; sequencing was by immunoSEQ multiplex PCR. The table records some 120,000 clones, around 94% of them present only once. Input material: non-Treg CD4+ T cells sorted from blood. This receptor was identified in a human donor in good health. The chain carries TRBV27 and TRBJ2-2; 7 bases fit TRBD1. The CDR3 loop is CASSLRSDRDTGELFF. The CDR3 DNA is TGTGCCAGCAGTTTACGCTCAGACAGGGACACCGGGGAGCTGTTTTTT.